Below, 12 T cell receptor beta chains from the same sample are listed, as sequenced in a study of blood T cell repertoires in COVID-19. Sequencing used immunoSEQ multiplex PCR; TCRdb keeps in-frame clones, though not all of them. The sample shows some 310,000 clones, 89% of them seen only once. The sequenced sample was PBMCs or T cells enriched from blood (not recorded which). These receptors were obtained from a woman aged 25 to 39 who had recovered from COVID-19.

This chain joins TRBV19 and TRBJ1-3; TRBD1 might be the D (5 bases). The CDR3 sequence is 16 residues long. The V end lost 6 bases, the J end lost 6 bases, and 21 bases lay between the germline ends. Germline V gives CDR1 LNHDA, CDR2 SQIVND (reference sequence). CDR3 protein: CASRPQGDGVVNTIYF. CDR3 nucleotide sequence: TGTGCCAGTAGACCCCAAGGGGATGGGGTCGTAAACACCATATATTTT.

This clone was observed a few times. The gene calls are TRBV7-9 and TRBJ2-1, with D possibly TRBD2 on 5 matching bases. Trimming took off 3 bases at V and 0 bases at J, with 12 bases between the two ends. The germline gives CDR1 SEHNR, CDR2 FQNEAQ (reference sequence). The CDR3 has 16 residues. CDR3 amino acids: CASSLMTDFSYNEQFF. The CDR3 region has the DNA TGTGCCAGCAGCTTGATGACGGACTTCTCCTACAATGAGCAGTTCTTC. The full variable domain, in which reference TRBV7-9 and TRBJ2-1 provide the parts outside the CDR3, is DTGVSQNPRHKITKRGQNVTFRCDPISEHNRLYWYRQTLGQGPEFLTYFQNEAQLEKSRLLSDRFSAERPKGSFSTLEIQRTEQGDSAMYLCASSLMTDFSYNEQFFGPGTRLTVL.

The chain couples TRBV18 to TRBJ2-3, with 9 bases identical to TRBD2. This CDR3 has 16 residues. Germline V gives CDR1 KGHSH, CDR2 LQKENI. V shed 3 bases, J shed 0 bases, and the junction held 4 bases outside the gene matches. The CDR3 DNA is TGTGCCAGCTCACCTCCGGGACTAGCTAGCACAGATACGCAGTATTTT. Translation gives CASSPPGLASTDTQYF.

The gene calls are TRBV27 and TRBJ1-5; 10 bases align to TRBD1. V was clipped by 8 bases and J by 6 bases; unmatched bases: 13. The CDR3 is 16 amino acids. Looked up from germline, CDR1 is MNHEY and CDR2 is SMNVEV (reference sequence). In nucleotides, the CDR3 is TGTGCCAGCGCGGACAGGGGGGGAGCTGGGGGTCAGCCCCAGCATTTT. Its translation is CASADRGGAGGQPQHF.

CDR3 coding DNA: TGTGCCAGCAGTTTCGGTAGGGGGCGTCTGGGCGAGCAGTACTTC. This sequence encodes CASSFGRGRLGEQYF. The chain joins TRBV27 to TRBJ2-7, with 7 bases lining up with TRBD1. The CDR3 is 15 amino acids. J was trimmed by 6 bases and V by 3 bases; bases with no gene match: 11. Germline values: CDR1 MNHEY, CDR2 SMNVEV (reference sequence).

The gene calls are TRBV7-9 and TRBJ2-7, with 7 positions matching TRBD1. Germline V gene data show CDR1 as SEHNR and CDR2 as FQNEAQ (reference sequence). This CDR3 has 15 residues. After removal of 1 base from V and 0 bases from J, the junction contained 3 bases not matched to a gene. CDR3: CASSLGAGGSYEQYF. CDR3 coding DNA: TGTGCCAGCAGCTTAGGGGCAGGGGGCTCCTACGAGCAGTACTTC.

This chain uses TRBV4-2 with TRBJ2-6; 12 nucleotides agree with TRBD2. The CDR3 extends over 18 amino acids. CDR1 LGHNA and CDR2 YNFKEQ come from the germline V gene. V lost 3 bases, J lost 0 bases, and 3 bases stayed unmatched. The chain's CDR3 is CASSHGLAGYSGANVLTF. The CDR3 DNA reads TGTGCCAGCAGCCATGGACTAGCGGGATACTCTGGGGCCAACGTCCTGACTTTC.

The chain links TRBV19 to TRBJ2-1, with D perhaps matching TRBD2 (6 bases). Trimming shortened V by 4 bases and J by 8 bases, and 15 bases separated the two germline ends. CDR3 size: 14 residues. Looked up from germline, CDR1 is LNHDA and CDR2 is SQIVND (reference sequence). DNA of the CDR3: TGTGCCAGTAGTAATTGGGATTGGGGGGATGAGCAGTTCTTC. It yields the protein CASSNWDWGDEQFF.

The V and J genes are TRBV19 and TRBJ2-1; perhaps TRBD2 as D (6 bases). V shed 11 bases and J shed 5 bases, with 34 bases lying between them. This CDR3 comprises 19 residues. Germline loops: CDR1 LNHDA, CDR2 SQIVND (reference sequence). CDR3 sequence: CAPMEAGLFLVSLNNEQFF. The CDR3 DNA follows: TGTGCCCCCATGGAAGCGGGTTTATTTTTGGTCTCCTTAAACAATGAGCAGTTCTTC.

This clone was counted a single time. The V gene is TRBV11-2, the J gene TRBJ1-1; D is undetermined. The germline gives CDR1 SGHAT, CDR2 FQNNGV. The CDR3 has 13 residues. V lost 0 bases and J lost 5, with 7 bases in between. The CDR3 DNA sequence: TGTGCCAGCAGCTTAGAAGGAGGAACTGAAGCTTTCTTT. Protein: CASSLEGGTEAFF. The full variable domain, rest sourced from reference TRBV11-2 and TRBJ1-1, is EAGVAQSPRYKIIEKRQSVAFWCNPISGHATLYWYQQILGQGPKLLIQFQNNGVVDDSQLPKDRFSAERLKGVDSTLKIQPAKLEDSAVYLCASSLEGGTEAFFGQGTRLTVV.

The chain uses TRBV24-1 and TRBJ2-2; D remains unclear. Germline V CDR1 and CDR2: KGHDR, SFDVKD. V shed 1 base and J shed 8 bases, with 4 bases lying between them. The CDR3 is made up of 12 amino acids. The CDR3 here is CATSDFLGELFF. As DNA, the CDR3 is TGTGCCACCAGTGATTTCTTGGGGGAGCTGTTTTTT.

This sequence joins TRBV2 and TRBJ2-7, with D possibly TRBD2 on 5 matching bases. The V end lost 6 bases, the J end lost 0 bases, and 9 bases lay between the germline ends. Germline values: CDR1 SNHLY, CDR2 FYNNEI. The CDR3 sequence is 13 residues long. CDR3 region: CASRAGYSYEQYF. The CDR3 DNA reads TGTGCCAGCAGGGCGGGTTACTCCTACGAGCAGTACTTC.